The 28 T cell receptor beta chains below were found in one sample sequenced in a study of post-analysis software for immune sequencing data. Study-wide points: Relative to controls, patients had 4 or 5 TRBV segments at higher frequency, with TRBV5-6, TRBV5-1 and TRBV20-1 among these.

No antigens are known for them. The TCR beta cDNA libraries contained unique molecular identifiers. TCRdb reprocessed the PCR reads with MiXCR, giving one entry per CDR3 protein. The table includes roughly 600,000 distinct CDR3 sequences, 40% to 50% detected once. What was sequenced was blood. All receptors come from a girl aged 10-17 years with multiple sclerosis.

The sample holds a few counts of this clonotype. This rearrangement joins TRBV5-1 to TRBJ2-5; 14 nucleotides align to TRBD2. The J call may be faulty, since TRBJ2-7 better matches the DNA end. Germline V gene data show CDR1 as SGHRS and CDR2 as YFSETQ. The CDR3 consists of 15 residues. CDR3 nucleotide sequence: TGCGCCAGCACCGATATCGGGACTAGCGGGAGCGAGCAGTACTTC. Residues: CASTDIGTSGSEQYF.

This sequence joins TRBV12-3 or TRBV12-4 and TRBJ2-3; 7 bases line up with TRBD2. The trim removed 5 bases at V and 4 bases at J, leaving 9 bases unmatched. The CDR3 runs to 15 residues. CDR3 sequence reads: CASSPDSRGADTQYF. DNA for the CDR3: TGTGCCAGCAGTCCGGATAGTCGGGGGGCAGATACGCAGTATTTT.

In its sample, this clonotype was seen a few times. In DNA form, the CDR3 reads TGTGCCAGCAGCGCCGACGGGGGTACCTACGAGCAGTACTTC. It yields the protein CASSADGGTYEQYF. V and J are TRBV5-5 and TRBJ2-7; weak D call: TRBD2 (6 bases). Germline CDR1 SGHKS, CDR2 YYEKEE (reference sequence). V lost 4 bases and J lost 2, with 13 bases in between. The CDR3 consists of 14 residues.

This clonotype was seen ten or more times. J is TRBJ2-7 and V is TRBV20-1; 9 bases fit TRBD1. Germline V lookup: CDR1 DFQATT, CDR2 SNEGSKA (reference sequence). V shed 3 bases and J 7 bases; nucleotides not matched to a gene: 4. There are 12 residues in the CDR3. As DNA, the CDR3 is TGCAGTGCTAGTAGACAGGGGGTGGAGCAGTACTTC. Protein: CSASRQGVEQYF.

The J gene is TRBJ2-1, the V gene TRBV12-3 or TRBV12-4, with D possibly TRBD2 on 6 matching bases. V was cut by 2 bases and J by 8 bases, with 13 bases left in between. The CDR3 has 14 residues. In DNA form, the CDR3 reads TGTGCCAGCAGTTTAATCGGGAGTAGCTATGAGCAGTTCTTC. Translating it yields CASSLIGSSYEQFF.

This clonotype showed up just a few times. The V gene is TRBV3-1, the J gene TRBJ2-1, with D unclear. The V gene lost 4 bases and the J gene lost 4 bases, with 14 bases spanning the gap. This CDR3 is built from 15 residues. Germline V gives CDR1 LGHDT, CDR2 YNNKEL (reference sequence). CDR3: CASSRTPVSYNEQFF. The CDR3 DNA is TGTGCCAGCAGCCGTACGCCAGTAAGTTACAATGAGCAGTTCTTC.

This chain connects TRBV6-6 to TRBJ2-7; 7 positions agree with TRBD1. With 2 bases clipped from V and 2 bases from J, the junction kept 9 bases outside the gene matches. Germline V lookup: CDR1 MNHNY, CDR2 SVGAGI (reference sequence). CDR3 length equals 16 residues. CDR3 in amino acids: CASSYLQGRSPYEQYF. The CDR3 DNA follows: TGTGCCAGCAGTTACCTACAGGGGCGTAGCCCCTACGAGCAGTACTTC.

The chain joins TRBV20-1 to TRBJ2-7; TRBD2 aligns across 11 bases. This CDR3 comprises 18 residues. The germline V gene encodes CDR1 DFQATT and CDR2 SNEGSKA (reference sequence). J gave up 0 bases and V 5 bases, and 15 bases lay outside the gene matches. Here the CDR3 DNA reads TGCAGTGCTTTTGGGACTAGCGGCCAGGGAGGGAGCTCCTACGAGCAGTACTTC. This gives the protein CSAFGTSGQGGSSYEQYF.

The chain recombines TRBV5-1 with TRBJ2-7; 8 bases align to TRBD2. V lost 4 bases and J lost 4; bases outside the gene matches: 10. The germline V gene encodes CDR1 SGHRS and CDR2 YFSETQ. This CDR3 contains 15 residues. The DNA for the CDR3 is TGCGCCAGCAGCCCAGGCGGGGGGCCCCTGTACGAGCAGTACTTC. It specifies CASSPGGGPLYEQYF.

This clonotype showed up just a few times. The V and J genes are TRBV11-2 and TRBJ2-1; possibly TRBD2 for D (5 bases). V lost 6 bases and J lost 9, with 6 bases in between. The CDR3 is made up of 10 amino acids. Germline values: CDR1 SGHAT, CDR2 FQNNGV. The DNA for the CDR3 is TGTGCCAGCAGTCGGGGTGAGCAGTTCTTC. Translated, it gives CASSRGEQFF.

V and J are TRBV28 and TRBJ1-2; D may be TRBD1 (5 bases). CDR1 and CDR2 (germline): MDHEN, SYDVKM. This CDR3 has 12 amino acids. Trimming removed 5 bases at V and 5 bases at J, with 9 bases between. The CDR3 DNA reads TGTGCCAGCAGTGGGGACCGGTATGGCTACACCTTC. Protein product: CASSGDRYGYTF.

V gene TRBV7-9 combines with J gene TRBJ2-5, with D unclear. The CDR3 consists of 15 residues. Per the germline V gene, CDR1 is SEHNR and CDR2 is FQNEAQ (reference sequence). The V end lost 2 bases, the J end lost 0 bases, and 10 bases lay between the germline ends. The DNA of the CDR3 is TGTGCCAGCAGCTTAAAGGACCGATACCAAGAGACCCAGTACTTC. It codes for CASSLKDRYQETQYF.

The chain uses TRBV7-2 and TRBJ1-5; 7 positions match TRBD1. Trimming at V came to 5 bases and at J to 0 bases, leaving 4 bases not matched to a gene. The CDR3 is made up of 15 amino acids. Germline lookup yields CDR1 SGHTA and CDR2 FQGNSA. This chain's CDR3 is CASSRQGNSNQPQHF. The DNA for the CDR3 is TGTGCCAGCAGCCGACAGGGTAATAGCAATCAGCCCCAGCATTTT.

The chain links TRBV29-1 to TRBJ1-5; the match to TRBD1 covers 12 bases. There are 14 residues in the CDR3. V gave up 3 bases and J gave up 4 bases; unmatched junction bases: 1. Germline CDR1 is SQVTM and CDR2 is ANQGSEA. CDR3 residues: CSVEGQGANQPQHF. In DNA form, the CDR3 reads TGCAGCGTTGAGGGACAGGGGGCAAATCAGCCCCAGCATTTT.

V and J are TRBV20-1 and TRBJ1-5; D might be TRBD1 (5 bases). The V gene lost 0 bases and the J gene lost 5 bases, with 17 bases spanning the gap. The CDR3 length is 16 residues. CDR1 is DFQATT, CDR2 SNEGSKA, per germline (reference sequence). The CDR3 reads CSARDPGAGVHQPQHF. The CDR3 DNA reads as TGCAGTGCTAGAGATCCCGGGGCCGGGGTCCATCAGCCCCAGCATTTT.

The CDR3 is CASTPDIAFQETQYF. CDR3 in DNA: TGTGCCAGCACTCCTGACATCGCCTTTCAAGAGACCCAGTACTTC. This chain links TRBV12-3 or TRBV12-4 with TRBJ2-5; D is undetermined. The CDR3 runs 15 residues. Trimming left V 7 bases short and J 2 bases short, with 17 bases between.

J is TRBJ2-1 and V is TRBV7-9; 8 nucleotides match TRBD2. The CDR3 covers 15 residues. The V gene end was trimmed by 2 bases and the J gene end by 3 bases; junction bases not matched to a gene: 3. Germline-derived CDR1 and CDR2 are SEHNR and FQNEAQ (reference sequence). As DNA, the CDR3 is TGTGCCAGCAGCTTAAGGCGGGGGGACTACAATGAGCAGTTCTTC. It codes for CASSLRRGDYNEQFF. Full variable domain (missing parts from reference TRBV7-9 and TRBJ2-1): DTGVSQNPRHKITKRGQNVTFRCDPISEHNRLYWYRQTLGQGPEFLTYFQNEAQLEKSRLLSDRFSAERPKGSFSTLEIQRTEQGDSAMYLCASSLRRGDYNEQFFGPGTRLTVL.

The CDR3: CASRVGQGVTEAFF. For the CDR3, the DNA is TGTGCCAGCAGAGTGGGACAGGGGGTCACTGAAGCTTTCTTT. The rearrangement joins TRBV12-3 or TRBV12-4 to TRBJ1-1; 11 bases match TRBD1. The CDR3 consists of 14 residues. Germline trimming cut 6 bases from V and 4 bases from J; bases unmatched to any gene: 4.

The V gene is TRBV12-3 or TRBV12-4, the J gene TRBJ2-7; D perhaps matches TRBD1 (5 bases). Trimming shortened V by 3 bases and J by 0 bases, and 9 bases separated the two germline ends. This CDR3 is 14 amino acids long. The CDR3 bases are TGTGCCAGCAGTTTTATTGACAGCTCCTACGAGCAGTACTTC. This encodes CASSFIDSSYEQYF.

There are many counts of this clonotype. In DNA, the CDR3 is TGCGCCAGCAGCCCCGCAGGGTCCTACGAGCAGTACTTC. Residues: CASSPAGSYEQYF. The V and J genes are TRBV5-1 and TRBJ2-7; weak D call: TRBD1 (5 bases). CDR1 is SGHRS, CDR2 YFSETQ, per germline. V shed 4 bases and J shed 1 base, with 9 bases lying between them. CDR3 length equals 13 residues. Full variable domain (outside the CDR3, taken from reference TRBV5-1 and TRBJ2-7): KAGVTQTPRYLIKTRGQQVTLSCSPISGHRSVSWYQQTPGQGLQFLFEYFSETQRNKGNFPGRFSGRQFSNSRSEMNVSTLELGDSALYLCASSPAGSYEQYFGPGTRLTVT.

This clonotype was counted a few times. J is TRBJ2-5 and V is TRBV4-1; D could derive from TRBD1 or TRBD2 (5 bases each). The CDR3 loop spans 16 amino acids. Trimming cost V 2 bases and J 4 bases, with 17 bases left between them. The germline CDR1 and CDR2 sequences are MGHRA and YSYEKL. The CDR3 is CASSQLTGPKGETQYF. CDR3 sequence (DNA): TGCGCCAGCAGCCAATTAACGGGACCTAAGGGAGAGACCCAGTACTTC.

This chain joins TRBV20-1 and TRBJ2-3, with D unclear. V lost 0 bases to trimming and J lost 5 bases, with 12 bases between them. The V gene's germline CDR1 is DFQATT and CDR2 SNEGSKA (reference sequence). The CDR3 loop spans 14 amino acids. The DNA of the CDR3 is TGCAGTGCTAGAGACCCGGCGATTCGAGATACGCAGTATTTT. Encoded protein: CSARDPAIRDTQYF.

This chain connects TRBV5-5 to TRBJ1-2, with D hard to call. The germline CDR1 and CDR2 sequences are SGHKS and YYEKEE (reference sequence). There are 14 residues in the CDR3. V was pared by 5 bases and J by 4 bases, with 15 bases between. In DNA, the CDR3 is TGTGCCAGCAGTCGACCCGGGAGCCTCTATGGCTACACCTTC. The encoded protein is CASSRPGSLYGYTF.

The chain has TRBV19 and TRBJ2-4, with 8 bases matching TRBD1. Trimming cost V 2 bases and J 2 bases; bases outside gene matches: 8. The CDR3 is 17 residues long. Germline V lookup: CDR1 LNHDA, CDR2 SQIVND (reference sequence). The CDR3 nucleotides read TGTGCCAGTAGTATACTCGACAGGGGCCTAACCAAAAACATTCAGTACTTC. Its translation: CASSILDRGLTKNIQYF.

The chain's CDR3 is CASSLTGGVDYEQYF. CDR3 DNA sequence: TGTGCCAGCAGCCTGACAGGAGGGGTGGACTACGAGCAGTACTTC. The chain has TRBV5-5 and TRBJ2-5, with D possibly called TRBD1 or TRBD2 (6 bases each). The J call may not be correct, given that the DNA end is closer to TRBJ2-7. CDR1 is SGHKS and CDR2 is YYEKEE in the germline V gene (reference sequence). This CDR3 spans 15 amino acids.

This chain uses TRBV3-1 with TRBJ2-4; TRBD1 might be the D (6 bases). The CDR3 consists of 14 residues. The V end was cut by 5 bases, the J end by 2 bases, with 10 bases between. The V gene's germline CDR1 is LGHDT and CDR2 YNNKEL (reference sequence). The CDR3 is CASSFRGSKNIQYF. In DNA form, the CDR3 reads TGTGCCAGCAGCTTCAGGGGCTCCAAAAACATTCAGTACTTC.

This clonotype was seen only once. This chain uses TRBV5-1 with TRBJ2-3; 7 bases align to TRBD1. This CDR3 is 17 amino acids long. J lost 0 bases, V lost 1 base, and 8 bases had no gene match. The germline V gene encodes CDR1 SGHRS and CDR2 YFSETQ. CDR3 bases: TGCGCCAGCAGCTTGTTCCCGGGACAGACTAGCACAGATACGCAGTATTTT. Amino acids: CASSLFPGQTSTDTQYF. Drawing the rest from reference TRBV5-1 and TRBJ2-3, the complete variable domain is KAGVTQTPRYLIKTRGQQVTLSCSPISGHRSVSWYQQTPGQGLQFLFEYFSETQRNKGNFPGRFSGRQFSNSRSEMNVSTLELGDSALYLCASSLFPGQTSTDTQYFGPGTRLTVL.

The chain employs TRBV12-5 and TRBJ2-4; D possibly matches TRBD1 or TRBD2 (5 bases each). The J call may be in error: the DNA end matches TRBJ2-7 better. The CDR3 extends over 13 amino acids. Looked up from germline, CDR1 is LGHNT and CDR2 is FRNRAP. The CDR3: CASRSVGAYEQYF. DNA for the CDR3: TGTGCTAGCCGCTCCGTGGGGGCCTACGAGCAGTACTTC.